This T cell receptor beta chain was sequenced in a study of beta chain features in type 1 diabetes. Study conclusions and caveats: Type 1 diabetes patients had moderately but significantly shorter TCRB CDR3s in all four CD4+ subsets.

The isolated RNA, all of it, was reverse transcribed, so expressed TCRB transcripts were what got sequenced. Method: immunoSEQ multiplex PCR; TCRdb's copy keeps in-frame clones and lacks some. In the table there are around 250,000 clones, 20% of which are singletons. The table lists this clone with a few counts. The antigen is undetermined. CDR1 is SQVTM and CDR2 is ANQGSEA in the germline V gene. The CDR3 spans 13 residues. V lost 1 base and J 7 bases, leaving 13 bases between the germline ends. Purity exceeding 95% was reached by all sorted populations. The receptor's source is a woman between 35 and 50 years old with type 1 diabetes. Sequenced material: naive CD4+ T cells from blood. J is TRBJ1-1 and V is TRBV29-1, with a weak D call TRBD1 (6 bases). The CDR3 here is CSVEATGPYEAFF. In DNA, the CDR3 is TGCAGCGTTGAAGCGACAGGTCCTTATGAAGCTTTCTTT.